This is a list of T cell receptor beta chains from one sample in a study of T cells in Graves' hyperthyroidism and ophthalmopathy. TCRdb passed the multiplex PCR reads through MiXCR, listing each CDR3 protein once. The sample records some 700,000 distinct CDR3 sequences, 17% being singletons. The sequenced sample consisted of blood. Source of these receptors: a man aged 50 to 59 with Graves' hyperthyroidism. Both conserved end residues are trimmed from each CDR3. Each record gives: V gene, J gene, clone size, CDR3 protein. Only part of the rows carry a size: once, few, many, or a class if the clone is expanded.

V: TRBV12-3/TRBV12-4; J: TRBJ2-6; size: NA; CDR3: ASSLARTGGAGANVLT
V: TRBV5-4; J: TRBJ1-2; size: NA; CDR3: ASRTGSQINYGYT
V: TRBV27; J: TRBJ1-2; size: many; CDR3: ASSSYPLAGYT
V: TRBV2; J: TRBJ1-1; size: NA; CDR3: ASSRQVYTEAF
V: TRBV20-1; J: TRBJ2-7; size: NA; CDR3: SARERGLGGSYEQY
V: TRBV9; J: TRBJ2-5; size: many; CDR3: ASSVQGSETQY
V: TRBV27; J: TRBJ2-7; size: many; CDR3: ASSPWTDTYEQY
V: TRBV5-1; J: TRBJ2-7; size: many; CDR3: ASSLAWGSSYEQY
V: TRBV7-3; J: TRBJ2-3; size: many; CDR3: ASSATTGWGADTQY
V: TRBV29-1; J: TRBJ2-3; size: NA; CDR3: SVGDNPGDTQY
V: TRBV29-1; J: TRBJ2-3; size: many; CDR3: SVEWGLVTDASTDTQY
V: TRBV6-1; J: TRBJ1-6; size: many; CDR3: ASRSTGTGFSPLH
V: TRBV6-5; J: TRBJ2-7; size: many; CDR3: ASSYSTSAYEQY
V: TRBV11-2; J: TRBJ2-7; size: many; CDR3: ASSLGDRYYEQY
V: TRBV12-3/TRBV12-4; J: TRBJ2-6; size: many; CDR3: ASSPGTGLSGANVLT
V: TRBV7-2; J: TRBJ2-5; size: many; CDR3: ASSSWGLAVQETQY
V: TRBV11-2; J: TRBJ2-7; size: many; CDR3: ASGFFDEGEQY
V: TRBV7-2; J: TRBJ1-4; size: NA; CDR3: ASSPEGGDEKLF
V: TRBV12-3/TRBV12-4; J: TRBJ1-2; size: many; CDR3: ASSYADYGYT
V: TRBV10-3; J: TRBJ1-4; size: many; CDR3: AISDPGQGWEKLF
V: TRBV5-6; J: TRBJ1-1; size: few; CDR3: ASSLTPGTTEAF
V: TRBV5-1; J: TRBJ2-2; size: few; CDR3: ASSWNYGGANTGELF
V: TRBV20-1; J: TRBJ2-5; size: few; CDR3: SAYSRLAGVETQY
V: TRBV10-1; J: TRBJ2-7; size: NA; CDR3: ASSELDSYEQY
V: TRBV5-1; J: TRBJ2-2; size: NA; CDR3: ASSRGTGGTGELF
V: TRBV10-2; J: TRBJ1-4; size: few; CDR3: ASSDYGNEKLF
V: TRBV27; J: TRBJ1-3; size: few; CDR3: ASSLTGGPGNTIY
V: TRBV18; J: TRBJ2-1; size: few; CDR3: ASSPRQGPNNEQF
V: TRBV7-9; J: TRBJ2-7; size: many; CDR3: ASSSGQVSYEQY
V: TRBV20-1; J: TRBJ2-1; size: many; CDR3: SASVGLAGGPNNEQF
V: TRBV7-9; J: TRBJ1-2; size: few; CDR3: ASSSGPATYGYT
V: TRBV2; J: TRBJ2-5; size: NA; CDR3: ASSGGNGETQY
V: TRBV7-9; J: TRBJ2-3; size: many; CDR3: ASSVGHGTDTQY
V: TRBV3-1; J: TRBJ1-1; size: many; CDR3: ASSRSGQGASEAF
V: TRBV27; J: TRBJ2-1; size: NA; CDR3: ASSLPGTNEQF
V: TRBV27; J: TRBJ2-4; size: NA; CDR3: ASSFAGSKNIQY